These 26 T cell receptor beta chains were sequenced from one sample in a study of blood T cell repertoires in COVID-19. Produced via immunoSEQ multiplex PCR; TCRdb's table is partial and in-frame only. The sample lists about 200,000 clones, around 90% occurring once. Sequencing was carried out using peripheral blood. The receptors were sampled from a human donor in a cohort sampled during active COVID-19.

This chain joins TRBV20-1 and TRBJ2-5; D remains unclear. V was cut by 3 bases and J by 3 bases, with 8 bases left in between. CDR1 is DFQATT, CDR2 SNEGSKA, per germline (reference sequence). The CDR3 is 12 amino acids. CDR3 loop: CSASQMKETQYF. CDR3 DNA sequence: TGCAGTGCTAGTCAGATGAAAGAGACCCAGTACTTC.

This chain joins TRBV29-1 and TRBJ2-1, with TRBD2 matching over 11 bases. Germline-derived CDR1 and CDR2 are SQVTM and ANQGSEA. This CDR3 comprises 17 residues. Trimming at V came to 7 bases and at J to 4 bases, leaving 15 bases not matched to a gene. CDR3 coding DNA: TGCAGCGCCGAAACCTCCTTTAGCGGGAGGGGTTACAATGAGCAGTTCTTC. Translated, it gives CSAETSFSGRGYNEQFF.

V is TRBV4-1 and J is TRBJ2-6, with 7 bases aligning to TRBD2. The CDR3 contains 13 residues. Trimming cost V 3 bases and J 9 bases; bases outside gene matches: 2. Germline values: CDR1 MGHRA, CDR2 YSYEKL. CDR3 sequence reads: CASSHREGNVLTF. CDR3 bases: TGCGCCAGCAGCCACAGGGAGGGCAACGTCCTGACTTTC.

V gene TRBV7-2 combines with J gene TRBJ2-7, with no clear D. Trimming took 6 bases from V and 6 from J, leaving 12 bases between them. This CDR3 has 12 amino acids. Germline CDR1 reads SGHTA; CDR2 reads FQGNSA. In DNA form, the CDR3 reads TGTGCCAGCAGACGCGGCCTATCCGAGCAGTACTTC. This encodes CASRRGLSEQYF.

This chain joins TRBV9 and TRBJ2-3, with D uncertain. Trimming left V 0 bases short and J 0 bases short, with 5 bases between. The V gene's germline CDR1 is SGDLS and CDR2 YYNGEE. The CDR3 totals 14 residues. The CDR3 sequence: CASSVAVSTDTQYF. CDR3 nucleotides: TGTGCCAGCAGCGTAGCGGTTAGCACAGATACGCAGTATTTT.

The J gene is TRBJ2-7, the V gene TRBV27, with 12 bases that match TRBD1. Trimming removed 2 bases from V and 8 bases from J; junction bases left unmatched: 4. This CDR3 spans 14 amino acids. Germline V gene sequence: CDR1 MNHEY, CDR2 SMNVEV (reference sequence). CDR3: CASSLLGQGAKQYF. Written as DNA, the CDR3 is TGTGCCAGCAGTTTACTGGGACAGGGGGCGAAGCAGTACTTC.

The V and J genes are TRBV19 and TRBJ1-1, with 7 bases lining up with TRBD1. CDR3 length: 14 amino acids. Germline CDR1 reads LNHDA; CDR2 reads SQIVND (reference sequence). V lost 4 bases to trimming and J lost 1 base; unmatched junction nucleotides: 3. CDR3 nucleotide sequence: TGTGCCAGTAGTACGGGACAGAGGAACACTGAAGCTTTCTTT. Amino acid sequence: CASSTGQRNTEAFF.

In nucleotides, the CDR3 is TGTGCCAGCAGTGAGTTGGCAGGAATATATGGCTACACCTTC. This translates into CASSELAGIYGYTF. The gene calls are TRBV2 and TRBJ1-2; no firm D call. The CDR3 has 14 residues. The germline V gene has CDR1 SNHLY and CDR2 FYNNEI. The V gene lost 3 bases and the J gene lost 5 bases, with 13 bases spanning the gap. Full variable domain (rest looked up from reference TRBV2 and TRBJ1-2): EPEVTQTPSHQVTQMGQEVILRCVPISNHLYFYWYRQILGQKVEFLVSFYNNEISEKSEIFDDQFSVERPDGSNFTLKIRSTKLEDSAMYFCASSELAGIYGYTFGSGTRLTVV.

CDR3 bases: TGTGCCAGCAGTTTAGCACCCCTTCGGGCTTTCTTT. Translation gives CASSLAPLRAFF. This chain connects TRBV12-3 or TRBV12-4 to TRBJ1-1; the D is unclear. With 0 bases removed from V and 11 bases from J, the gap between germline ends came to 10 bases. CDR3 length equals 12 residues.

The chain is built from TRBV3-1 (or the pseudogene TRBV3-2) and TRBJ1-6; 8 positions agree with TRBD1. V lost 4 bases, J lost 4 bases, and 9 bases stayed unmatched. The CDR3 length is 17 residues. In germline, CDR1 is LGHDT, CDR2 YNNKEL (reference sequence). This CDR3 reads CASSLRQGLGYNSPLHF. In DNA form, the CDR3 reads TGTGCCAGCAGCCTAAGACAGGGGTTGGGGTATAATTCACCCCTCCACTTT.

CDR3 coding DNA: TGTGCCAGCAGCCCCAAGACAGGGGCTCGCTACGAGCAGTACTTC. The encoded protein is CASSPKTGARYEQYF. V usage is TRBV12-1 and J usage is TRBJ2-7; TRBD1 is the table's D call, not checked against the DNA. TRBV12-1 is a pseudogene locus. CDR3 length: 15 amino acids.

This chain's CDR3 is CASSPLQRGHSYNEQFF. CDR3 coding DNA: TGTGCCAGCTCACCATTACAGCGGGGCCACTCCTACAATGAGCAGTTCTTC. V is TRBV18 and J is TRBJ2-1, with TRBD2 matching over 7 bases. The V segment lost 2 bases and the J segment 0 bases; nucleotides outside the gene matches: 7. There are 17 residues in the CDR3. The germline gives CDR1 KGHSH, CDR2 LQKENI. The entire variable domain, with the rest obtained from reference TRBV18 and TRBJ2-1, is as follows: NAGVMQNPRHLVRRRGQEARLRCSPMKGHSHVYWYRQLPEEGLKFMVYLQKENIIDESGMPKERFSAEFPKEGPSILRIQQVVRGDSAAYFCASSPLQRGHSYNEQFFGPGTRLTVL.

This sequence joins TRBV11-2 and TRBJ2-3; 10 bases fit TRBD2. Trimming cost V 2 bases and J 0 bases; bases outside gene matches: 8. Germline V lookup: CDR1 SGHAT, CDR2 FQNNGV. CDR3 length: 18 amino acids. Here the CDR3 reads CASSLLLAGGSSTDTQYF. The CDR3, as DNA: TGTGCCAGCAGCTTATTATTAGCGGGAGGATCGAGCACAGATACGCAGTATTTT.

The V and J genes are TRBV6-2 or TRBV6-3 and TRBJ2-5; no clear D. The germline V and J ends were trimmed by 4 bases and 3 bases, with 12 bases remaining between them. The CDR3 sequence is 14 residues long. Germline V gives CDR1 MNHEY, CDR2 SVGEGT. The CDR3 sequence is CASSSVGFEETQYF. The CDR3 DNA reads as TGTGCCAGCAGTTCCGTGGGCTTCGAAGAGACCCAGTACTTC.

This clone was counted a single time. V is TRBV5-1 and J is TRBJ2-7; TRBD1 matches at 8 bases. Germline loops: CDR1 SGHRS, CDR2 YFSETQ. The CDR3 spans 14 residues. The trim removed 0 bases at V and 6 bases at J, leaving 5 bases unmatched. CDR3 sequence: CASSLEGQGSEQYF. The CDR3 DNA reads TGCGCCAGCAGCTTGGAAGGACAGGGCTCCGAGCAGTACTTC.

The chain carries TRBV28 and TRBJ1-1; TRBD1 matches 8 bases. V trimming: 3 bases; J trimming: 6 bases; junction bases outside the gene matches: 6. This CDR3 region has 14 residues. Germline V CDR1 and CDR2: MDHEN, SYDVKM. The CDR3 nucleotides are TGTGCCAGCAGTTTTTTGCAGGGGGCCTCTGAAGCTTTCTTT. This encodes CASSFLQGASEAFF. Full variable domain (remainder filled in from reference TRBV28 and TRBJ1-1): DVKVTQSSRYLVKRTGEKVFLECVQDMDHENMFWYRQDPGLGLRLIYFSYDVKMKEKGDIPEGYSVSREKKERFSLILESASTNQTSMYLCASSFLQGASEAFFGQGTRLTVV.

This clone was seen only a few times. V gene TRBV6-5 combines with J gene TRBJ2-1, with TRBD2 as a possible D gene (5 bases). Germline loops: CDR1 MNHEY, CDR2 SVGAGI. The V gene lost 2 bases and the J gene lost 7 bases, with 12 bases spanning the gap. The CDR3 length is 14 residues. The CDR3 loop is CASSYGTSMNEQFF. Written as DNA, the CDR3 is TGTGCCAGCAGTTACGGAACTAGTATGAATGAGCAGTTCTTC.

This clone has just a few counts. The chain links TRBV11-2 to TRBJ2-3, with 11 bases fitting TRBD2. The CDR3 has 15 residues. CDR1 is SGHAT, CDR2 FQNNGV, per germline. J gave up 4 bases and V 2 bases, and 2 bases lay outside the gene matches. CDR3 sequence reads: CASSLLAGGADTQYF. The CDR3 bases are TGTGCCAGCAGCTTACTAGCGGGAGGTGCAGATACGCAGTATTTT.

This clone was seen only once. This sequence joins TRBV3-1 (or the pseudogene TRBV3-2) and TRBJ1-2, with a tentative D call TRBD1 (5 bases). V shed 5 bases and J shed 0 bases, with 10 bases lying between them. The CDR3 sequence is 14 residues long. The germline gives CDR1 LGHDT, CDR2 YNNKEL (reference sequence). CDR3 sequence reads: CASSLSGTNYGYTF. The CDR3 DNA reads as TGTGCCAGCAGCTTATCAGGGACTAACTATGGCTACACCTTC.

This sequence joins TRBV30 and TRBJ1-6, with TRBD1 identical over 7 bases. J lost 7 bases, V lost 1 base, and 10 bases had no gene match. This CDR3 spans 16 amino acids. Germline V gene lookup returns CDR1 GTSNPN and CDR2 SVGIG (reference sequence). The CDR3 coding sequence is TGTGCCTGGAGTGCCCTACCGGGACAGTGGAATTCACCCCTCCACTTT. Protein sequence: CAWSALPGQWNSPLHF.

This clone was seen only once. This chain connects TRBV6-5 to TRBJ2-7; 10 positions agree with TRBD1. Germline CDR1 and CDR2: MNHEY and SVGAGI. This CDR3 is 13 amino acids long. Losses at the gene ends were 8 bases for V and 1 base for J; bases not matched to a gene: 2. The CDR3 spells CASPGQGSYEQYF. The CDR3 DNA follows: TGTGCCAGCCCGGGACAGGGGTCCTACGAGCAGTACTTC.

The chain uses TRBV7-6 and TRBJ1-1; D is possibly TRBD1 (6 bases). The CDR3 consists of 15 residues. The ends were cut back, 1 base at V and 1 base at J, with 10 bases in the middle. The germline V gene encodes CDR1 SGHVS and CDR2 FNYEAQ. The CDR3 sequence: CASSLGGPGNTEAFF. The CDR3 nucleotides are TGTGCCAGCAGCTTAGGGGGGCCTGGGAACACTGAAGCTTTCTTT.

This chain connects TRBV4-3 to TRBJ1-4; D is unresolved. With 3 bases removed from V and 8 bases from J, the gap between germline ends came to 13 bases. Germline V lookup: CDR1 LGHNA, CDR2 YSLEER. This CDR3 has 14 residues. CDR3 amino acids: CASSHSWNGEKLFF. As DNA, the CDR3 is TGCGCCAGCAGCCATAGCTGGAACGGCGAAAAACTGTTTTTT.

This clone was detected only a few times. The V and J genes are TRBV7-9 and TRBJ2-1; 8 bases fit TRBD1. The length of the CDR3 is 15 residues. Germline V gene sequence: CDR1 SEHNR, CDR2 FQNEAQ (reference sequence). Trimming cost V 4 bases and J 3 bases; bases outside gene matches: 5. The CDR3 protein is CASSSRGQDYNEQFF. The DNA for the CDR3 is TGTGCCAGCAGCTCCCGGGGACAGGACTACAATGAGCAGTTCTTC.

The count of this clone is one. This sequence joins TRBV19 and TRBJ1-5; D unclear. Trimming removed 4 bases from V and 3 bases from J, with 10 bases in between. CDR3 length: 14 amino acids. Germline CDR1 and CDR2: LNHDA and SQIVND (reference sequence). The CDR3 DNA follows: TGTGCCAGTAGTACCCCCGCGTACAATCAGCCCCAGCATTTT. It specifies CASSTPAYNQPQHF. Combining the CDR3 with reference TRBV19 and TRBJ1-5 gives the whole variable domain DGGITQSPKYLFRKEGQNVTLSCEQNLNHDAMYWYRQDPGQGLRLIYYSQIVNDFQKGDIAEGYSVSREKKESFPLTVTSAQKNPTAFYLCASSTPAYNQPQHFGDGTRLSIL.

The chain couples TRBV5-1 to TRBJ2-5; D gene unclear. Trimming took 0 bases from V and 3 from J, leaving 6 bases between them. The CDR3 consists of 13 residues. Germline values: CDR1 SGHRS, CDR2 YFSETQ. DNA of the CDR3: TGCGCCAGCAGCTTGGTTGCGGAAGAGACCCAGTACTTC. This sequence encodes CASSLVAEETQYF.